The clone carrying this TCR beta chain turned up a few times. As yet, its antigen is unknown. This specimen belongs to a study of CD8 T cells in ankylosing spondylitis. 5'-RACE, quantitative and with molecular barcodes, yielded the TCR beta libraries. Each CDR3 protein is one row after TCRdb ran MiXCR on the 5' RACE reads. The repertoire holds 450,000 or so distinct CDR3 sequences, with roughly a quarter as singletons. J lost 6 bases, V lost 1 base, and 4 bases had no gene match. The CDR3 runs 14 residues. Germline V gene sequence: CDR1 KGHSH, CDR2 LQKENI. Findings and limits, study-wide: A TCR beta motif of fewer than ten highly homologous variants appeared characteristic of ankylosing spondylitis blood. Researchers reportedly found disease-linked clones significantly enriched in matched ankylosing spondylitis synovial fluid. Disease-associated clonotypes exhibited CD8+ identity and were relatively infrequent in peripheral blood.

The V gene is TRBV18, the J gene TRBJ2-3, with 7 bases identical to TRBD2. The sequence was collected from a male donor with ankylosing spondylitis. The material sequenced was blood, either unsorted or a sorted T cell fraction (not recorded which). DNA of the CDR3: TGTGCCAGCTCACCACTCCAGGGAGGGGATACGCAGTATTTT. Residues: CASSPLQGGDTQYF. The complete variable domain, with remaining parts taken from reference TRBV18 and TRBJ2-3, reads NAGVMQNPRHLVRRRGQEARLRCSPMKGHSHVYWYRQLPEEGLKFMVYLQKENIIDESGMPKERFSAEFPKEGPSILRIQQVVRGDSAAYFCASSPLQGGDTQYFGPGTRLTVL.